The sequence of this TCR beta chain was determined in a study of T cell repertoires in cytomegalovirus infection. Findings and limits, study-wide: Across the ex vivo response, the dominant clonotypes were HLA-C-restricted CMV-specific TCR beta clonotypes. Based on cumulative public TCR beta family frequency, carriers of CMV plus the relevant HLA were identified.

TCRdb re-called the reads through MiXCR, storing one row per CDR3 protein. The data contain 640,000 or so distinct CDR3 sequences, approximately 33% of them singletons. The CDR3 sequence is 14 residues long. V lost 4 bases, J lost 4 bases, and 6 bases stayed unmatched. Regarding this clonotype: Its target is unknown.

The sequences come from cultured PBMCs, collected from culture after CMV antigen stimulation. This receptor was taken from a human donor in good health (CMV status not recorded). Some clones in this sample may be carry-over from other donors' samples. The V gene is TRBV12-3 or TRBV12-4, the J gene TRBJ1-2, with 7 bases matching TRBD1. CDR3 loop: CASSYSGQPYGYTF. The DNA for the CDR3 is TGTGCCAGCAGTTATTCGGGACAGCCCTATGGCTACACCTTC.